Sequencing of this TCR beta chain was carried out in a study of shared clonotypes between healthy human individuals. Study-level information: CD8 memory received one plate per donor, CD8 naive two, CD4 memory three and CD4 naive three.

This clone has just one count. Its target is unknown. The protocol was immunoSEQ multiplex PCR, while the TCRdb copy is restricted to in-frame clones and leaves out a portion. Here the sample spans approximately 720,000 clones, just over 90% being singletons. Study-level findings and limits: In having few donors, the study represented limited genetic and exposure-history diversity.

The naive CD8 subset, CD45RO-negative cells positively selected for CCR7, excluded terminally differentiated effector memory CD45RA+ cells. The CDR3 length is 13 residues. J gave up 1 base and V 6 bases, and 2 bases lay outside the gene matches. In germline, CDR1 is MGHDK, CDR2 SYGVNS. The sequence was collected from a young man in good health. This chain connects TRBV25-1 to TRBJ1-1, with TRBD1 identical over 7 bases. The specimen was naive CD8+ T cells sorted from blood. DNA for the CDR3: TGTGCCAGCAGGACAGGGTGGAACACTGAAGCTTTCTTT. Translation gives CASRTGWNTEAFF.